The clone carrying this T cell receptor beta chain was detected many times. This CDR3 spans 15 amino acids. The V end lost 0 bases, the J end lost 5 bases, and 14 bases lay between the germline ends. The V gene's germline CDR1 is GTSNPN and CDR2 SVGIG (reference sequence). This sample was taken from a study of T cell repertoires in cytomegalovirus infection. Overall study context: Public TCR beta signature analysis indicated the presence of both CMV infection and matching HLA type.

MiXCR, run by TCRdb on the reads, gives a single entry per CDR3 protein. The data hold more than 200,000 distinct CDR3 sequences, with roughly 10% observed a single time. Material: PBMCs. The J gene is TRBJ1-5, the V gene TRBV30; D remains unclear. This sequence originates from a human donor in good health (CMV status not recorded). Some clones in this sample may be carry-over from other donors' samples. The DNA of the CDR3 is TGTGCCTGGAGTGTACGCGACCGCGGGCATCAGCCCCAGCATTTT. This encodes CAWSVRDRGHQPQHF. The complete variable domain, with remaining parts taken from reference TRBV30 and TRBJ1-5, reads SQTIHQWPATLVQPVGSPLSLECTVEGTSNPNLYWYRQAAGRGLQLLFYSVGIGQISSEVPQNLSASRPQDRQFILSSKKLLLSDSGFYLCAWSVRDRGHQPQHFGDGTRLSIL.